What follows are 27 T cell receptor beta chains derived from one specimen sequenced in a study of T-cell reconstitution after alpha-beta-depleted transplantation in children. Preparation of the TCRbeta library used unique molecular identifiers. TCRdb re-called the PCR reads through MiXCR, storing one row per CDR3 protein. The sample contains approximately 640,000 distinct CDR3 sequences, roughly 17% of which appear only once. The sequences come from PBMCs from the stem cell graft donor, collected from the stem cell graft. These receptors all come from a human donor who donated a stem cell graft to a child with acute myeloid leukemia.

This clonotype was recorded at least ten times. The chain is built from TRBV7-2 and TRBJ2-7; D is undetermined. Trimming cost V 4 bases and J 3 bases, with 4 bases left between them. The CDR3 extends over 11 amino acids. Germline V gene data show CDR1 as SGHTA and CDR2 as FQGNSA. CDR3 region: CASSSHYEQYF. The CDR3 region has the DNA TGTGCCAGCAGCTCCCACTACGAGCAGTACTTC. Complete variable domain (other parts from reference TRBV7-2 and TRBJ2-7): GAGVSQSPSNKVTEKGKDVELRCDPISGHTALYWYRQSLGQGLEFLIYFQGNSAPDKSGLPSDRFSAERTGGSVSTLTIQRTQQEDSAVYLCASSSHYEQYFGPGTRLTVT.

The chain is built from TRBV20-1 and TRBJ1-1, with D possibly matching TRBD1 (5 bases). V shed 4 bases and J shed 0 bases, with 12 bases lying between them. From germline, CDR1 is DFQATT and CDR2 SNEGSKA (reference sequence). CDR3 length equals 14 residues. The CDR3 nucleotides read TGCAGTGCTACCAACCTCAGGGTGAACACTGAAGCTTTCTTT. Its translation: CSATNLRVNTEAFF.

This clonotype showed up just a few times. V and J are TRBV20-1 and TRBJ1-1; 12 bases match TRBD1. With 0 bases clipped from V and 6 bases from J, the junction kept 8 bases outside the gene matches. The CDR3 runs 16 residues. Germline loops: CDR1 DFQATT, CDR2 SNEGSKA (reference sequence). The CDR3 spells CSAREIGGTGGPEAFF. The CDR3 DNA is TGCAGTGCTAGAGAGATTGGGGGGACAGGGGGCCCTGAAGCTTTCTTT.

The CDR3: CASATDVDNSPLHF. Here the CDR3 DNA reads TGCGCCAGTGCCACGGACGTCGACAATTCACCCCTCCACTTT. V usage is TRBV5-1 and J usage is TRBJ1-6, with unresolved D. Per germline, CDR1 SGHRS and CDR2 YFSETQ. The length of the CDR3 is 14 residues. Trimming removed 8 bases from V and 7 bases from J, with 16 bases in between.

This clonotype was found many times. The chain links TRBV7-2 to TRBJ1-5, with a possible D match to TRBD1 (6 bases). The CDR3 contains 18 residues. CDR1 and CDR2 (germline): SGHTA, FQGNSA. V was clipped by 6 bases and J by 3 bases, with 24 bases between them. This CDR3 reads CASSLSKGGQLINQPQHF. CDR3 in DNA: TGTGCCAGCAGTTTATCAAAAGGCGGACAGCTCATCAATCAGCCCCAGCATTTT. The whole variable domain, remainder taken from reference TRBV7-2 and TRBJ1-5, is GAGVSQSPSNKVTEKGKDVELRCDPISGHTALYWYRQSLGQGLEFLIYFQGNSAPDKSGLPSDRFSAERTGGSVSTLTIQRTQQEDSAVYLCASSLSKGGQLINQPQHFGDGTRLSIL.

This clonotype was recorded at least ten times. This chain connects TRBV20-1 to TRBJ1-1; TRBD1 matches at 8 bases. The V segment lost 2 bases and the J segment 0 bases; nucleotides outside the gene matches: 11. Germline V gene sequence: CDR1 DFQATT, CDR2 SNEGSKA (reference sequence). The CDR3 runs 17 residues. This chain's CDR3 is CSARQGAAGPMNTEAFF. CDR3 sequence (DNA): TGCAGTGCTAGACAGGGGGCGGCGGGGCCCATGAACACTGAAGCTTTCTTT.

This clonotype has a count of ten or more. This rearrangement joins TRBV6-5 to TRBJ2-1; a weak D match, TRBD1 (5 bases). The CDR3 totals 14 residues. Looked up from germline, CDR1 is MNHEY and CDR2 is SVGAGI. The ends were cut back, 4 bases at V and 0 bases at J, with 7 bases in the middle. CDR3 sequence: CASSSTDSYNEQFF. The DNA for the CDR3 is TGTGCCAGCAGTTCGACAGACTCCTACAATGAGCAGTTCTTC.

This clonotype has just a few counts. This chain's CDR3 is CSAPLMNTEAFF. For the CDR3, the DNA is TGCAGTGCCCCATTGATGAACACTGAAGCTTTCTTT. The chain is built from TRBV20-1 and TRBJ1-1, with no clear D. Germline V gene lookup returns CDR1 DFQATT and CDR2 SNEGSKA (reference sequence). CDR3 size: 12 residues. Trimming cost V 6 bases and J 0 bases, with 8 bases left between them.

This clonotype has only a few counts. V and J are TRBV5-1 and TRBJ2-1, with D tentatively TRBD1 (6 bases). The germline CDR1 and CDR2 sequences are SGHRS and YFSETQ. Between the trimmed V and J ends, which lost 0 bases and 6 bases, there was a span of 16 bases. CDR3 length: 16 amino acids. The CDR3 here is CASSLVGATGFNEQFF. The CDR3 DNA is TGCGCCAGCAGCTTGGTGGGGGCTACAGGGTTCAATGAGCAGTTCTTC.

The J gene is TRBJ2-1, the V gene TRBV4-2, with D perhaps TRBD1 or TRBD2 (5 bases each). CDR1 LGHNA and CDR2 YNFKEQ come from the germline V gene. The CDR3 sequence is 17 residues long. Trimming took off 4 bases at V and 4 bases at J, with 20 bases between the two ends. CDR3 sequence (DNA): TGTGCCAGCAGCCTTCCCGATCCCGGGACCATATACAATGAGCAGTTCTTC. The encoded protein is CASSLPDPGTIYNEQFF.

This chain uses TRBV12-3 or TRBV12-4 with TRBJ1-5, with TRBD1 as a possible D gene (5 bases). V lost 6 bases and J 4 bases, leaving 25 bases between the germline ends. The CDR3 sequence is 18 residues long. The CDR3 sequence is CASSLWGWGEWENQPQHF. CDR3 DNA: TGTGCCAGCAGCTTGTGGGGGTGGGGGGAATGGGAGAATCAGCCCCAGCATTTT.

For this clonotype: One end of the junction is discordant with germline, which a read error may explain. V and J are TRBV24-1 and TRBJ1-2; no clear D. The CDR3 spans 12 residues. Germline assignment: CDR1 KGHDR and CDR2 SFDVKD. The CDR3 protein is CATSDPHYGYTF. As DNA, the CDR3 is TGTGCCACCAGTGACCCTCACTACGGCTACACCTTC.

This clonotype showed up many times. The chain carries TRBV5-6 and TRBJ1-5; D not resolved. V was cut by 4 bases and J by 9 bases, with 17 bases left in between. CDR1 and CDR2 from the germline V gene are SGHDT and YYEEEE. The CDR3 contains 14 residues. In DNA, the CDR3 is TGTGCCAGCAGCAAGAGTTCGGGCTCTCGGCCCCAGCATTTT. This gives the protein CASSKSSGSRPQHF.

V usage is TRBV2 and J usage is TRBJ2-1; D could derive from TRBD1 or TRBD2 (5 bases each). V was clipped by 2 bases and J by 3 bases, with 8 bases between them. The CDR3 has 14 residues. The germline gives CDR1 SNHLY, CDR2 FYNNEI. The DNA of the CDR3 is TGTGCCAGCAGTGAAACGGGGCTCTACAATGAGCAGTTCTTC. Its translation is CASSETGLYNEQFF.

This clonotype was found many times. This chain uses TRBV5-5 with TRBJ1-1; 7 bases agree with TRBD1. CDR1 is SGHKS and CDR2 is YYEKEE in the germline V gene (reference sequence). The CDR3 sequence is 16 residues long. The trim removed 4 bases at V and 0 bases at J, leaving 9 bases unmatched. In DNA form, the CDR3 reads TGTGCCAGCAGCGGGAGCAGGGGGACGATGAACACTGAAGCTTTCTTT. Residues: CASSGSRGTMNTEAFF.

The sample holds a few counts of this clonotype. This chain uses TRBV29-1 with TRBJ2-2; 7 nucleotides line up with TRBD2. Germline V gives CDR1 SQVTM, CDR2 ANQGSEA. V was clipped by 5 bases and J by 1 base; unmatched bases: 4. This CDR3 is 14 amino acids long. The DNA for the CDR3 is TGCAGCGTTAAATGGGGGGGGAACACCGGGGAGCTGTTTTTT. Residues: CSVKWGGNTGELFF.

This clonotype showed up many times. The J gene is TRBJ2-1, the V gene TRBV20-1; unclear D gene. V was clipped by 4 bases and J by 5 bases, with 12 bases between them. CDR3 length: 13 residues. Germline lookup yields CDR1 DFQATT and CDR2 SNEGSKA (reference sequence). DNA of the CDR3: TGCAGTGCTATCCTACAGCTGAACAATGAGCAGTTCTTC. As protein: CSAILQLNNEQFF.

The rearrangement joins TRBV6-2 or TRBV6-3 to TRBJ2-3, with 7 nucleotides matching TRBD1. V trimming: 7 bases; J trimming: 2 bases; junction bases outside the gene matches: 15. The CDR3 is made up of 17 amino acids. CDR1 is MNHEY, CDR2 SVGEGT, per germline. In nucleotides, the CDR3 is TGTGCCAGCAAGAAACCGGGACAGCTGATTTTCACAGATACGCAGTATTTT. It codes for CASKKPGQLIFTDTQYF.

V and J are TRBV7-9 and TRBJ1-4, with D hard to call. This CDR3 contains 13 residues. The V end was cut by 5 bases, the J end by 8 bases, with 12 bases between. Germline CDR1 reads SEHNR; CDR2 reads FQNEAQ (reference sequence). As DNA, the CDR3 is TGTGCCAGCAGCCCCCTTGGCCGGGAAAAACTGTTTTTT. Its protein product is CASSPLGREKLFF.

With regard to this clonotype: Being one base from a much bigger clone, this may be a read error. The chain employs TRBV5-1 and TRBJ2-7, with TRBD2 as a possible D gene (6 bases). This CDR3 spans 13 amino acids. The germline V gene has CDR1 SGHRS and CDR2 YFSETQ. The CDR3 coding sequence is TGCGCCAGCAGATTGGCGGGGAACTGCGAGCAGTACTTC. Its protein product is CASRLAGNCEQYF.

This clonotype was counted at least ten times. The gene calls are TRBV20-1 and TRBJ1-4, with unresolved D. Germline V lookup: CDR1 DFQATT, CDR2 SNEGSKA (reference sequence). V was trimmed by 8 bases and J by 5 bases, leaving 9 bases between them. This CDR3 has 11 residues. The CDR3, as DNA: TGCAGTTGGACGGCGAATGAAAAACTGTTTTTT. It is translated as CSWTANEKLFF.

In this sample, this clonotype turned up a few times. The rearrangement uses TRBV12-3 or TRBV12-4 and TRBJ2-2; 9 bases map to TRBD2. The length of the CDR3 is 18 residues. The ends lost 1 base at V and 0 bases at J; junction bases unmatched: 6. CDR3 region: CASSLVAGDVANTGELFF. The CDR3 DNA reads TGTGCCAGCAGTTTAGTAGCGGGGGACGTCGCGAACACCGGGGAGCTGTTTTTT.

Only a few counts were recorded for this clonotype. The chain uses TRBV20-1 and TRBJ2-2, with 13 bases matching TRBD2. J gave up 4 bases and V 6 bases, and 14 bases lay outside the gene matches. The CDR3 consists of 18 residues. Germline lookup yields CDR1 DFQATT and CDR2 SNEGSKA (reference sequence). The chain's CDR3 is CSARGLAGKDLTTGELFF. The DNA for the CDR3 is TGCAGTGCCAGGGGACTAGCGGGGAAGGATTTGACCACCGGGGAGCTGTTTTTT.

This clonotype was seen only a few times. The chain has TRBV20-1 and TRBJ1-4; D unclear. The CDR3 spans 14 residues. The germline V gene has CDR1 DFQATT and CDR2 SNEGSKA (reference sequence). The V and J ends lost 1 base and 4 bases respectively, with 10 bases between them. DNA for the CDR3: TGCAGTGCTAGAGGAATTGCTGATAATGAAAAACTGTTTTTT. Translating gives CSARGIADNEKLFF.

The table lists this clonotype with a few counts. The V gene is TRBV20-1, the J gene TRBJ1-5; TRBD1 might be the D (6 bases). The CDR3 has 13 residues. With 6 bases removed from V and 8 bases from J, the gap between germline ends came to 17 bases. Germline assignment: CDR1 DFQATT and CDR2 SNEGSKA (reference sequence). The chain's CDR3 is CSASGRGREPQHF. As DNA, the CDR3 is TGCAGTGCCTCGGGCAGGGGAAGGGAGCCCCAGCATTTT.

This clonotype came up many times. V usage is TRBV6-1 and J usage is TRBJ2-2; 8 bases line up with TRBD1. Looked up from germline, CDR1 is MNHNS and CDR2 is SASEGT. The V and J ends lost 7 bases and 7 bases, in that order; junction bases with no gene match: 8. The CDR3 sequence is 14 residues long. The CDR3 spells CASNTQGAGGELFF. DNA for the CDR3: TGTGCCAGCAACACCCAGGGGGCCGGCGGGGAGCTGTTTTTT.

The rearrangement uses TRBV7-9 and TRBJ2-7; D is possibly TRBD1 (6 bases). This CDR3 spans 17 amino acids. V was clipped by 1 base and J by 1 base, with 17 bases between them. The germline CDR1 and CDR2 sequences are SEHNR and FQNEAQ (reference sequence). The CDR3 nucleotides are TGTGCCAGCAGCTTAGAATTAGGAGTCCAGGGGTCCTACGAGCAGTACTTC. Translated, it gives CASSLELGVQGSYEQYF.